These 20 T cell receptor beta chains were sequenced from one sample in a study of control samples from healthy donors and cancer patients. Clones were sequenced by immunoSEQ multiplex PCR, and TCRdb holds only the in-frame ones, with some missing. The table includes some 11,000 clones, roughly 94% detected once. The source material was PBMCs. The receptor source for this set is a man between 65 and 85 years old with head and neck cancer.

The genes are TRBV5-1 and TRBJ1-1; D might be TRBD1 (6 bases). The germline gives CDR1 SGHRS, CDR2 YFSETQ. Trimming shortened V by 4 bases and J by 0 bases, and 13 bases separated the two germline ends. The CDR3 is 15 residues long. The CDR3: CASSPRGRMNTEAFF. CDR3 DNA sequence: TGCGCCAGCAGCCCCAGGGGACGGATGAACACTGAAGCTTTCTTT.

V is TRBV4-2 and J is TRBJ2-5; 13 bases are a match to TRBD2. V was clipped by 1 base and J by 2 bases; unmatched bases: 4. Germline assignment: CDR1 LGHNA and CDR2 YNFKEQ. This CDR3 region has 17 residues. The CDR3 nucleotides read TGTGCCAGCAGCCAAGCGCGGACTAGCGGGGGTCAAGAGACCCAGTACTTC. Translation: CASSQARTSGGQETQYF.

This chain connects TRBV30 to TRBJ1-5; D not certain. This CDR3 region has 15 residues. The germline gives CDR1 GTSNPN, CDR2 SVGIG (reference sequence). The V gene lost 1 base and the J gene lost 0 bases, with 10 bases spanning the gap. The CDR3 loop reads CAWSGRQNSNQPQHF. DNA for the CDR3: TGTGCCTGGAGTGGGAGACAAAATAGCAATCAGCCCCAGCATTTT.

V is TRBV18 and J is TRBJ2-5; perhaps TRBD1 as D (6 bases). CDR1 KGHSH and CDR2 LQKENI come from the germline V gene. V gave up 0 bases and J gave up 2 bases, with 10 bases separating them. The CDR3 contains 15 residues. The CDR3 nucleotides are TGTGCCAGCTCACCACCCGCCGGACAGCAAGAGACCCAGTACTTC. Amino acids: CASSPPAGQQETQYF.

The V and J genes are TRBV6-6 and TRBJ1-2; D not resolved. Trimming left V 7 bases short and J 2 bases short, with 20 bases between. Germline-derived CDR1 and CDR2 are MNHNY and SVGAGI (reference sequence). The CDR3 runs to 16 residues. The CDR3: CASTPGRERANYGYTF. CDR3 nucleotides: TGTGCCAGCACCCCTGGTCGGGAGAGGGCCAACTATGGCTACACCTTC.

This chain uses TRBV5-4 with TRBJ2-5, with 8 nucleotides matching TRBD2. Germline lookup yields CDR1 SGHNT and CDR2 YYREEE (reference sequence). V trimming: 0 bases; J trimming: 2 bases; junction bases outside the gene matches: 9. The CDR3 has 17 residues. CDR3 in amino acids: CASSLAGGAVGQETQYF. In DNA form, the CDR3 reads TGTGCCAGCAGCTTGGCCGGGGGGGCTGTGGGGCAAGAGACCCAGTACTTC.

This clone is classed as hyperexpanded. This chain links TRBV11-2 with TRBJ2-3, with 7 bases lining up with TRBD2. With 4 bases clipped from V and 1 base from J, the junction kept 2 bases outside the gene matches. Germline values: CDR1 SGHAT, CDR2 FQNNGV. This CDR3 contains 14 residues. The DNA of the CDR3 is TGTGCCAGCAGCTGGCTAGCGGGCACAGATACGCAGTATTTT. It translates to CASSWLAGTDTQYF.

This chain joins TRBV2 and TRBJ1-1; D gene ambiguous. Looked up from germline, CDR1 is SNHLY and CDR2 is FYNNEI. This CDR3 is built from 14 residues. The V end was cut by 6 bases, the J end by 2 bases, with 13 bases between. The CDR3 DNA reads TGTGCCAGCAGCGCCGCGGGGTCAAACACTGAAGCTTTCTTT. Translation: CASSAAGSNTEAFF.

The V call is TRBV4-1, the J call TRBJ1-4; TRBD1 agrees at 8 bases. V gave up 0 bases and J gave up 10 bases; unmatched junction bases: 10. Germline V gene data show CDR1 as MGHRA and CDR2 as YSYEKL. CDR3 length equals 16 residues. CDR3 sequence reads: CASSQDRGQGAGKLFF. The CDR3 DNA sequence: TGCGCCAGCAGCCAAGATCGGGGGCAGGGGGCAGGAAAACTGTTTTTT.

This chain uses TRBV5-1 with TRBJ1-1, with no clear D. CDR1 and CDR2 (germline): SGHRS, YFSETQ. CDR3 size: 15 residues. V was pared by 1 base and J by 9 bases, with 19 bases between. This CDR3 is CASSLTPWTKSKAFF. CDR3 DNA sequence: TGCGCCAGCAGCTTGACGCCATGGACCAAATCTAAAGCTTTCTTT.

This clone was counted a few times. The CDR3 nucleotides read TGTGCCTGGACACTAGCGGGATTTCAAGAGACCCAGTACTTC. Translation gives CAWTLAGFQETQYF. V is TRBV30 and J is TRBJ2-5; 10 bases fit TRBD2. V lost 4 bases, J lost 2 bases, and 4 bases stayed unmatched. Germline V gene sequence: CDR1 GTSNPN, CDR2 SVGIG (reference sequence). The CDR3 sequence is 14 residues long. Looking up the rest from reference TRBV30 and TRBJ2-5 gives the full variable domain: SQTIHQWPATLVQPVGSPLSLECTVEGTSNPNLYWYRQAAGRGLQLLFYSVGIGQISSEVPQNLSASRPQDRQFILSSKKLLLSDSGFYLCAWTLAGFQETQYFGPGTRLLVL.

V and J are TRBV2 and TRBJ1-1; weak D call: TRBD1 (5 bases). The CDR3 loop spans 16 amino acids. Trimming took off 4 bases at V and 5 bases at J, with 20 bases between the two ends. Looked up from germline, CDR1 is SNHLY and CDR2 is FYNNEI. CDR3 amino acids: CASSGRAGRVRTEAFF. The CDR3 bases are TGTGCCAGCAGTGGAAGGGCAGGGCGGGTTCGGACTGAAGCTTTCTTT. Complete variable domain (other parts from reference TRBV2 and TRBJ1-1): EPEVTQTPSHQVTQMGQEVILRCVPISNHLYFYWYRQILGQKVEFLVSFYNNEISEKSEIFDDQFSVERPDGSNFTLKIRSTKLEDSAMYFCASSGRAGRVRTEAFFGQGTRLTVV.

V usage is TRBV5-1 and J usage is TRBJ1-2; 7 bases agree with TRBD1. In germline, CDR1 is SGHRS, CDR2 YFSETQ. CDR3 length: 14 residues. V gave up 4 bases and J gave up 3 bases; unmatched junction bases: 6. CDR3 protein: CASSPGDRYYGYTF. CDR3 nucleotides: TGCGCCAGCAGCCCCGGGGACAGATACTATGGCTACACCTTC.

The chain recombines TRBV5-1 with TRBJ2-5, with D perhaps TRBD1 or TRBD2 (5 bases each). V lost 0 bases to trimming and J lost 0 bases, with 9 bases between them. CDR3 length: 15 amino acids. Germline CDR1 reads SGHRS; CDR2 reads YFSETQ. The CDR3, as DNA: TGCGCCAGCAGCTTGGTCGGGACGAACCAAGAGACCCAGTACTTC. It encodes CASSLVGTNQETQYF. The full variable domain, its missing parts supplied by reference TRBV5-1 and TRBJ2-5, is KAGVTQTPRYLIKTRGQQVTLSCSPISGHRSVSWYQQTPGQGLQFLFEYFSETQRNKGNFPGRFSGRQFSNSRSEMNVSTLELGDSALYLCASSLVGTNQETQYFGPGTRLLVL.

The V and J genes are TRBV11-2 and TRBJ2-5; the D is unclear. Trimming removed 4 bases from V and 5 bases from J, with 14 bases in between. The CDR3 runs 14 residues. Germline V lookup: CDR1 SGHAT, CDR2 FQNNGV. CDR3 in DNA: TGTGCCAGCAGCTCCCAACGGATGGGGGAGACCCAGTACTTC. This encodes CASSSQRMGETQYF. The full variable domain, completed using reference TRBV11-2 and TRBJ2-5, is EAGVAQSPRYKIIEKRQSVAFWCNPISGHATLYWYQQILGQGPKLLIQFQNNGVVDDSQLPKDRFSAERLKGVDSTLKIQPAKLEDSAVYLCASSSQRMGETQYFGPGTRLLVL.

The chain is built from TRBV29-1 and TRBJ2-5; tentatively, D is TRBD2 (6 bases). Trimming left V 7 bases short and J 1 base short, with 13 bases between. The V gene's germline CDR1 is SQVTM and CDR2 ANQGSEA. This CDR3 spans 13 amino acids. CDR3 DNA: TGCAGCGGACGGGGACTGACCCAAGAGACCCAGTACTTC. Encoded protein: CSGRGLTQETQYF.

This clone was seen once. The CDR3 region is CAWSKVVPNTEAFF. DNA of the CDR3: TGTGCCTGGAGTAAAGTGGTGCCGAACACTGAAGCTTTCTTT. The chain combines TRBV30 with TRBJ1-1; D remains ambiguous. CDR1 is GTSNPN, CDR2 SVGIG, per germline (reference sequence). V was pared by 2 bases and J by 1 base, with 11 bases between. The CDR3 sequence is 14 residues long.

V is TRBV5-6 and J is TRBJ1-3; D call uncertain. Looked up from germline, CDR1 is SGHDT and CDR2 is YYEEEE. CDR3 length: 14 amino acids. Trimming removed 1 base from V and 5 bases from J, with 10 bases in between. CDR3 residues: CASSLRGVRNTIYF. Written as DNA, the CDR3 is TGTGCCAGCAGCTTGCGGGGAGTCAGAAACACCATATATTTT.

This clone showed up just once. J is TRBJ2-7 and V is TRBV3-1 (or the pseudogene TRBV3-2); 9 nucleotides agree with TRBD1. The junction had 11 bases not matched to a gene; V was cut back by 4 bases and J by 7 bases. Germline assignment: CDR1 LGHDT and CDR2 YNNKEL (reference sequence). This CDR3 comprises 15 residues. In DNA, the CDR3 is TGTGCCAGCAGCCCCAAACATGGGACAGGGTATGAGCAGTACTTC. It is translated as CASSPKHGTGYEQYF.

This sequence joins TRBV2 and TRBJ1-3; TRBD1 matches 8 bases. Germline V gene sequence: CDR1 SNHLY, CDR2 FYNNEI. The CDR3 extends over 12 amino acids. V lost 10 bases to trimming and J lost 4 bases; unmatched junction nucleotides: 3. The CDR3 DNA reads TGTGCCATCGGGACAGGCGGAAACACCATATATTTT. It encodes CAIGTGGNTIYF.